This T cell receptor (beta chain) was retrieved from a study of cytomegalovirus exposure and HLA in healthy donors. Study outcomes and limitations: In all likelihood, a cluster of highly shared sequence variants was a sequencing artifact. DRB1 showed the most TCR associations and HLA-C the fewest in a later analysis, as rates varied by HLA locus. About 87% or about 30% of the time was how often most TCR beta V segments were productive, according to an earlier analysis.

The germline V and J ends were trimmed by 6 bases and 8 bases, with 16 bases remaining between them. Germline V gene data show CDR1 as MDHEN and CDR2 as SYDVKM. The CDR3 spans 13 residues. The PCR used 60 Vbeta and 13 Jbeta primers. Sequencing used immunoSEQ multiplex PCR; TCRdb keeps in-frame clones, though not all of them. This table holds more than 110,000 clones, around 75% found once. As for this clone: Its specificity is unknown.

Source material: PBMCs. The chain has TRBV28 and TRBJ1-2; D possibly corresponds to TRBD1 (5 bases). The TCR sequence derives from a woman aged 30 to 39 in good health and CMV-seronegative. The CDR3 nucleotides are TGTGCCAGCAGGCGGGACGGAACTAGCGGCTACACCTTC. This sequence encodes CASRRDGTSGYTF.